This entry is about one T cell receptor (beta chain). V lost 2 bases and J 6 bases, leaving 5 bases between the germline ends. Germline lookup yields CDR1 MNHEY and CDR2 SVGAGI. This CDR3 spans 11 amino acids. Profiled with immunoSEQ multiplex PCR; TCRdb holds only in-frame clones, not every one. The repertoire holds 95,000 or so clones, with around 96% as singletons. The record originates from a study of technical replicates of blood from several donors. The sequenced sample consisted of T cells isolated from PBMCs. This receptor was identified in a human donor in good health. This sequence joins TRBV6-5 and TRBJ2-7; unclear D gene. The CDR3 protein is CASSYGAEQYF. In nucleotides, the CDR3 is TGTGCCAGCAGTTACGGAGCCGAGCAGTACTTC.